The 31 T cell receptor beta chains reported below all come from one sample, sequenced in a study of blood T cell repertoires in COVID-19. Profiled with immunoSEQ multiplex PCR; TCRdb holds only in-frame clones, not every one. The data hold 100,000 to 150,000 clones, with around 81% observed a single time. Sample: peripheral blood. These receptors all come from an older woman with active or convalescent COVID-19.

The chain recombines TRBV7-6 with TRBJ2-3, with 8 bases that match TRBD2. Germline values: CDR1 SGHVS, CDR2 FNYEAQ. CDR3 length: 16 amino acids. J lost 0 bases, V lost 5 bases, and 7 bases had no gene match. The chain's CDR3 is CASSPRSSGSTDTQYF. The CDR3, as DNA: TGTGCCAGCAGCCCGAGGTCTAGCGGGAGCACAGATACGCAGTATTTT.

V gene TRBV9 combines with J gene TRBJ2-1, with 7 bases fitting TRBD2. Germline values: CDR1 SGDLS, CDR2 YYNGEE. Losses at the gene ends were 4 bases for V and 0 bases for J; bases not matched to a gene: 4. The CDR3 spans 15 residues. The DNA of the CDR3 is TGTGCCAGCAGCTCCCGGGGGGTCTCCTACAATGAGCAGTTCTTC. The encoded protein is CASSSRGVSYNEQFF.

This chain connects TRBV18 to TRBJ1-5; TRBD1 matches 7 bases. Germline CDR1 and CDR2: KGHSH and LQKENI. The CDR3 spans 17 residues. V dropped 2 bases and J dropped 1; count of bases not matched to a gene: 8. CDR3 loop: CASSPSFTTGSNQPQHF. The DNA of the CDR3 is TGTGCCAGCTCACCAAGTTTCACGACAGGGAGCAATCAGCCCCAGCATTTT. Based on the CDR3 plus reference TRBV18 and TRBJ1-5, the full variable domain is NAGVMQNPRHLVRRRGQEARLRCSPMKGHSHVYWYRQLPEEGLKFMVYLQKENIIDESGMPKERFSAEFPKEGPSILRIQQVVRGDSAAYFCASSPSFTTGSNQPQHFGDGTRLSIL.

The chain carries TRBV2 and TRBJ1-5; D call uncertain. Per the germline V gene, CDR1 is SNHLY and CDR2 is FYNNEI. Trimming took 7 bases from V and 0 from J, leaving 10 bases between them. This CDR3 contains 14 residues. CDR3 DNA sequence: TGTGCCAGCAAGCAAACTTATAGCAATCAGCCCCAGCATTTT. It translates to CASKQTYSNQPQHF.

CDR3 bases: TGTGCCAGCAGCCAAGACCACAGGGGCGAGCAGTACTTC. Residues: CASSQDHRGEQYF. This chain connects TRBV14 to TRBJ2-7; 7 bases are a match to TRBD1. CDR3 length: 13 amino acids. The V gene end was trimmed by 0 bases and the J gene end by 6 bases; junction bases not matched to a gene: 2. The germline V gene has CDR1 SGHDN and CDR2 FVKESK.

V usage is TRBV11-3 and J usage is TRBJ2-6; 7 bases map to TRBD1. Trimming removed 1 base from V and 0 bases from J; junction bases left unmatched: 0. CDR3 length: 16 amino acids. Looked up from germline, CDR1 is SGHNT and CDR2 is YENEEA. CDR3 in DNA: TGTGCCAGCAGCTTAGGGACAGGCTCTGGGGCCAACGTCCTGACTTTC. This gives the protein CASSLGTGSGANVLTF.

The rearrangement links TRBV2 to TRBJ2-5, with 7 positions matching TRBD1. The junction had 12 bases not matched to a gene; V was cut back by 6 bases and J by 5 bases. The CDR3 loop spans 15 amino acids. CDR1 is SNHLY and CDR2 is FYNNEI in the germline V gene. The CDR3 loop is CASRVDRGLQETQYF. The CDR3 bases are TGTGCCAGCAGAGTAGATAGGGGGCTCCAGGAGACCCAGTACTTC.

The gene calls are TRBV10-2 and TRBJ2-4; the D gene is possibly TRBD2 (6 bases). Deletions cut 7 bases from V and 7 bases from J, with 14 bases between. This CDR3 has 13 residues. Germline loops: CDR1 WSHSY, CDR2 SAAADI. Here the CDR3 reads CASNRDFWNIQYF. The CDR3 bases are TGCGCCAGCAACCGGGACTTCTGGAACATTCAGTACTTC.

CDR3 loop: CASSSRPTQGTEAFF. The CDR3, as DNA: TGTGCCAGCAGCTCCCGCCCTACACAGGGAACTGAAGCTTTCTTT. The chain has TRBV7-9 and TRBJ1-1; tentatively, D is TRBD1 (6 bases). The CDR3 is made up of 15 amino acids. Looked up from germline, CDR1 is SEHNR and CDR2 is FQNEAQ (reference sequence). With 4 bases removed from V and 5 bases from J, the gap between germline ends came to 17 bases.

Comments on this clone: The same CDR3 can be traced to other DNA sequences in this sample. J is TRBJ1-4 and V is TRBV27, with D maybe TRBD1 (6 bases). The germline V gene has CDR1 MNHEY and CDR2 SMNVEV (reference sequence). V was clipped by 6 bases and J by 8 bases, with 19 bases between them. The CDR3 is 15 amino acids. This CDR3 is CASSPEGGGQEKLFF. CDR3 DNA sequence: TGTGCCAGCAGCCCGGAGGGGGGGGGCCAGGAAAAACTGTTTTTT.

The chain links TRBV9 to TRBJ2-7, with 11 bases identical to TRBD2. J lost 6 bases, V lost 3 bases, and 8 bases had no gene match. CDR1 and CDR2 from the germline V gene are SGDLS and YYNGEE. This CDR3 has 15 residues. CDR3 DNA sequence: TGTGCCAGCAGCGGCGTTAGCGGGAGGGCCGCCGAGCAGTACTTC. Its translation is CASSGVSGRAAEQYF. Based on the CDR3 plus reference TRBV9 and TRBJ2-7, the full variable domain is DSGVTQTPKHLITATGQRVTLRCSPRSGDLSVYWYQQSLDQGLQFLIQYYNGEERAKGNILERFSAQQFPDLHSELNLSSLELGDSALYFCASSGVSGRAAEQYFGPGTRLTVT.

The V call is TRBV4-1, the J call TRBJ2-1; D remains unclear. The germline V gene encodes CDR1 MGHRA and CDR2 YSYEKL. This CDR3 has 15 amino acids. With 1 base removed from V and 6 bases from J, the gap between germline ends came to 13 bases. The CDR3 spells CASSQAGLVGNEQFF. The CDR3 nucleotides read TGCGCCAGCAGCCAAGCAGGCTTGGTGGGCAATGAGCAGTTCTTC.

This chain connects TRBV6-6 to TRBJ2-7; no clear D. This CDR3 is 13 amino acids long. Trimming shortened V by 2 bases and J by 2 bases, and 7 bases separated the two germline ends. Germline-derived CDR1 and CDR2 are MNHNY and SVGAGI (reference sequence). This CDR3 is CASSYHLAYEQYF. DNA for the CDR3: TGTGCCAGCAGTTACCACTTAGCCTACGAGCAGTACTTC.

The V call is TRBV5-1, the J call TRBJ1-6; 12 nucleotides agree with TRBD1. Per the germline V gene, CDR1 is SGHRS and CDR2 is YFSETQ. The V gene end was trimmed by 4 bases and the J gene end by 6 bases; junction bases not matched to a gene: 5. The CDR3 has 16 amino acids. For the CDR3, the DNA is TGCGCCAGCAGCGAGGGACAGGGGGCCGGTAATTCACCCCTCCACTTT. It encodes CASSEGQGAGNSPLHF.

The CDR3 bases are TGTGCCTCGGGGATAAACACCGGGGAGCTGTTTTTT. Residues: CASGINTGELFF. The chain carries TRBV28 and TRBJ2-2; a weak D match, TRBD2 (5 bases). The germline CDR1 and CDR2 sequences are MDHEN and SYDVKM. V was cut by 11 bases and J by 2 bases, with 9 bases left in between. This CDR3 has 12 residues.

This clone was counted between two and nine times. V gene TRBV3-1 (or the pseudogene TRBV3-2) combines with J gene TRBJ2-1; 9 positions agree with TRBD2. After removal of 1 base from V and 5 bases from J, the junction contained 6 bases not matched to a gene. CDR3 length equals 16 residues. Per the germline V gene, CDR1 is LGHDT and CDR2 is YNNKEL (reference sequence). DNA for the CDR3: TGTGCCAGCAGCCAAGTAGCGGGGGTTTCTAACAATGAGCAGTTCTTC. As protein: CASSQVAGVSNNEQFF.

The V call is TRBV30, the J call TRBJ2-1; TRBD2 aligns across 9 bases. Trimming removed 1 base from V and 2 bases from J; junction bases left unmatched: 9. Germline-derived CDR1 and CDR2 are GTSNPN and SVGIG (reference sequence). The CDR3 spans 17 residues. DNA for the CDR3: TGTGCCTGGAGTGCACTAATAGCGGGAGTTACCTACAATGAGCAGTTCTTC. This gives the protein CAWSALIAGVTYNEQFF.

J is TRBJ1-4 and V is TRBV11-2; possible D gene TRBD1, 5 bases. This CDR3 spans 14 amino acids. V was pared by 7 bases and J by 1 base, with 10 bases between. Looked up from germline, CDR1 is SGHAT and CDR2 is FQNNGV. CDR3 bases: TGTGCCAGCACCACAGACAGAACTAATGAAAAACTGTTTTTT. This gives the protein CASTTDRTNEKLFF.

The chain has TRBV2 and TRBJ2-3; TRBD1 agrees at 10 bases. In germline, CDR1 is SNHLY, CDR2 FYNNEI. J gave up 3 bases and V 4 bases, and 4 bases lay outside the gene matches. This CDR3 region has 15 residues. The CDR3 here is CASSVDRGLTDTQYF. The CDR3 DNA is TGTGCCAGCAGTGTCGACAGGGGGCTAACAGATACGCAGTATTTT.

The chain recombines TRBV3-1 (or the pseudogene TRBV3-2) with TRBJ1-5; the D gene is possibly TRBD1 (6 bases). The CDR3 extends over 14 amino acids. Between the trimmed V and J ends, which lost 2 bases and 10 bases, there was a span of 15 bases. Germline loops: CDR1 LGHDT, CDR2 YNNKEL (reference sequence). CDR3 sequence reads: CASSQTGSVSPQHF. The CDR3 region has the DNA TGTGCCAGCAGCCAAACAGGGTCGGTCAGCCCCCAGCATTTT.

V usage is TRBV6-1 and J usage is TRBJ2-5, with 7 bases aligning to TRBD2. Germline assignment: CDR1 MNHNS and CDR2 SASEGT. V gave up 3 bases and J gave up 2 bases; unmatched junction bases: 3. There are 14 residues in the CDR3. CDR3 DNA: TGTGCCAGCAGTGATTATAGCGGGCAAGAGACCCAGTACTTC. Amino acids: CASSDYSGQETQYF.

This chain links TRBV5-1 with TRBJ2-1, with 12 bases fitting TRBD2. There are 16 residues in the CDR3. The ends lost 0 bases at V and 6 bases at J; junction bases unmatched: 4. From germline, CDR1 is SGHRS and CDR2 YFSETQ. The CDR3 sequence: CASSLGLAGVSNEQFF. The CDR3 DNA reads as TGCGCCAGCAGCTTGGGACTAGCGGGAGTAAGCAATGAGCAGTTCTTC.

The V gene is TRBV7-9, the J gene TRBJ2-7, with TRBD1 as a possible D gene (5 bases). Deletions cut 1 base from V and 3 bases from J, with 16 bases between. From germline, CDR1 is SEHNR and CDR2 FQNEAQ (reference sequence). This CDR3 has 16 residues. The CDR3 sequence: CASSLVHGQGNYEQYV. CDR3 in DNA: TGTGCCAGCAGCTTAGTCCACGGGCAGGGAAACTACGAGCAGTACGTC.

The chain links TRBV7-2 to TRBJ1-4; no clear D gene. V was shortened by 5 bases and J by 8 bases, with 12 bases between the two germline ends. The CDR3 runs 13 residues. CDR1 is SGHTA, CDR2 FQGNSA, per germline. The CDR3 is CASSPDVQEKLFF. CDR3 DNA: TGTGCCAGCAGCCCCGATGTGCAGGAAAAACTGTTTTTT.

This sequence joins TRBV5-5 and TRBJ1-6; D unresolved. This CDR3 comprises 17 residues. Germline CDR1 SGHKS, CDR2 YYEKEE (reference sequence). Deletions cut 2 bases from V and 0 bases from J, with 12 bases between. DNA of the CDR3: TGTGCCAGCAGCTTATTTTCGTCCAGCTCCTATAATTCACCCCTCCACTTT. Translating gives CASSLFSSSSYNSPLHF.

The CDR3 nucleotides read TGTGCCAGCAACTCACAGATGAACACTGAAGCTTTCTTT. Protein sequence: CASNSQMNTEAFF. This chain links TRBV2 with TRBJ1-1, with no clear D. Germline assignment: CDR1 SNHLY and CDR2 FYNNEI. The length of the CDR3 is 13 residues. The V and J ends lost 7 bases and 0 bases respectively, with 9 bases between them.

The V gene is TRBV18, the J gene TRBJ2-1; TRBD1 agrees at 8 bases. Germline-derived CDR1 and CDR2 are KGHSH and LQKENI. V lost 0 bases, J lost 6 bases, and 7 bases stayed unmatched. This CDR3 is built from 16 residues. The CDR3 coding sequence is TGTGCCAGCTCACCACCCGTATCAGGGGGCATCAATGAGCAGTTCTTC. Translating it yields CASSPPVSGGINEQFF.

This clone was observed once. The V call is TRBV29-1, the J call TRBJ2-2; tentatively, D is TRBD2 (5 bases). Germline V gives CDR1 SQVTM, CDR2 ANQGSEA. The CDR3 has 11 amino acids. V was trimmed by 6 bases and J by 6 bases, leaving 8 bases between them. CDR3 sequence (DNA): TGCAGCGTCCAGAGGGCCGGGGAGCTGTTTTTT. Amino acids: CSVQRAGELFF.

The J gene is TRBJ2-2, the V gene TRBV6-5; D is perhaps TRBD1 (5 bases). V was trimmed by 5 bases and J by 6 bases, leaving 13 bases between them. The CDR3 is 14 residues long. CDR1 MNHEY and CDR2 SVGAGI come from the germline V gene. In DNA, the CDR3 is TGTGCCAGCAGTAAAACAGGTTCCGCCGGGGAGCTGTTTTTT. As protein: CASSKTGSAGELFF.

This sequence joins TRBV28 and TRBJ2-5; tentative D call: TRBD1 (6 bases). Germline CDR1 MDHEN, CDR2 SYDVKM. V lost 10 bases and J lost 1, with 10 bases in between. The CDR3 is 12 amino acids. In DNA form, the CDR3 reads TGTGCCATCTCGACAGGCCAAGAGACCCAGTACTTC. Translated: CAISTGQETQYF.

CDR3 bases: TGTGCCAGTGGAACAGGGCTAACTGAAGCTTTCTTT. Translated, it gives CASGTGLTEAFF. J is TRBJ1-1 and V is TRBV19; D may be TRBD1 (6 bases). CDR1 is LNHDA, CDR2 SQIVND, per germline (reference sequence). The CDR3 has 12 amino acids. V gave up 8 bases and J gave up 5 bases, with 12 bases separating them.